This TCR beta chain was recovered during a study of CD8+CD57+ T cells in acquired aplastic anemia. Before being chosen for sequencing, patients had shown CD8+CD57+ cell expansion by flow cytometry. Template material for TCR beta VDJ and CDR3 profiling consisted of genomic DNA. TCRdb reanalysed the reads using MiXCR and keeps one entry per CDR3 protein. The sample contains 75,000 to 80,000 distinct CDR3 sequences, around 70% of which appear only once. V trimming: 3 bases; J trimming: 3 bases; junction bases outside the gene matches: 3. Germline V CDR1 and CDR2: LNHNV, YYDKDF (reference sequence). This CDR3 has 15 amino acids.

This sequence joins TRBV15 and TRBJ1-1, with 11 bases lining up with TRBD1. The TCR comes from a human donor with aplastic anemia. Sample: sorted CD4+, CD8+, or CD8+CD57+ T cells (not recorded which) from PBMCs. The CDR3 DNA sequence: TGTGCCACCAGCAGGGAGGGACAGGGGGACACTGAAGCTTTCTTT. This codes for CATSREGQGDTEAFF.